Listed below are T cell receptor beta chains from one sample, sequenced in a study of technical replicates of blood from a few donors. Libraries were prepared by immunoSEQ multiplex PCR; TCRdb keeps only in-frame clonotypes and omits some of them. The table includes more than 65,000 clones, around 90% detected once. The sequenced material came from T cells isolated from PBMCs. The receptors were sampled from a human donor in good health. Both conserved end residues are part of each CDR3. D genes are given only for firm matches. Rows may omit the clone size; those that give it use once, few, many or a size class.

length	J	D	size	V	DNA	CDR3
15	TRBJ2-3	NA	NA	TRBV19	TGTGCCAGTACCCCCCAAGACTCTAGCACAGATACGCAGTATTTT	CASTPQDSSTDTQYF
13	TRBJ1-1	NA	once	TRBV27	TGTGCCAGCAGTTGGGGCCTGAACACTGAAGCTTTCTTT	CASSWGLNTEAFF
13	TRBJ1-2	NA	NA	TRBV28	TGTGCCAGCAGTTTTTCCGTTAACTATGGCTACACCTTC	CASSFSVNYGYTF
15	TRBJ1-1	TRBD1	NA	TRBV28	TGTGCCAGCAGCGCCGGGACAGGGGAGCTCACTGAAGCTTTCTTT	CASSAGTGELTEAFF
13	TRBJ1-4	NA	NA	TRBV18	TGTGCCAGCTCAAACTCCCTACAGGAAAAACTGTTTTTT	CASSNSLQEKLFF
14	TRBJ2-7	TRBD2	NA	TRBV5-6	TGTGCCAGCAGCTTGGGCGGGAGTCCCTACGAGCAGTACTTC	CASSLGGSPYEQYF
17	TRBJ2-3	TRBD1	NA	TRBV2	TGTGCCAGCAGTGAAATGAGGACAGGGGCTAGCACAGATACGCAGTATTTT	CASSEMRTGASTDTQYF
15	TRBJ2-3	NA	NA	TRBV9	TGTGCCAGCGCGCCTGCCAAGGGAGGGGGGGATACGCAGTATTTT	CASAPAKGGGDTQYF
14	TRBJ2-5	NA	NA	TRBV7-9	TGTGCCAGCAGCTTAGCAGGGGGAGGGGAGACCCAGTACTTC	CASSLAGGGETQYF
13	TRBJ2-5	TRBD1	NA	TRBV29-1	TGCAGCGTGGGACAGGGGGGCCAAGAGACCCAGTACTTC	CSVGQGGQETQYF
14	TRBJ2-1	TRBD2	NA	TRBV6-1	TGTGCCAGTACTGCGGCTAGCGGGAGGAATGAGCAGTTCTTC	CASTAASGRNEQFF
15	TRBJ2-7	TRBD2	NA	TRBV6-1	TGTGCCAGCAGTGAACGCCGACTAGCGGCCTACGAGCAGTACTTC	CASSERRLAAYEQYF
12	TRBJ1-1	NA	NA	TRBV6-5	TGTGCCAGCAGTCAGTTAAACACTGAAGCTTTCTTT	CASSQLNTEAFF
16	TRBJ2-3	NA	once	TRBV10-3	TGTGCCATCAGCCCCAATTCACTCGGAGGCACAGATACGCAGTATTTT	CAISPNSLGGTDTQYF
11	TRBJ1-1	NA	NA	TRBV20-1	TGCAGTGCTAGCCGAGGGGTAGGGGGGGTCTTT	CSASRGVGGVF
14	TRBJ2-7	TRBD2	NA	TRBV30	TGTGCCTGGGCTAGCGGGAGCGAATCCTACGAGCAGTACTTC	CAWASGSESYEQYF
16	TRBJ2-1	TRBD2	once	TRBV5-4	TGTGCCAGCAGCTTGGCAACCCTAGCGGGAGACAATGAGCAGTTCTTC	CASSLATLAGDNEQFF
18	TRBJ2-5	NA	NA	TRBV28	TGTGCCAGCAGTTCCGTCTTTGCGGTTTCTCTCTATCAAGAGACCCAGTACTTC	CASSSVFAVSLYQETQYF
12	TRBJ1-2	NA	NA	TRBV28	TGTGCCAGCAGTTTACCTTACTATGGCTACACCTTC	CASSLPYYGYTF
15	TRBJ1-2	TRBD1	NA	TRBV27	TGTGCCAGCAGTTTATCGCCAGGGGGCAGAGATGGCTACACCTTC	CASSLSPGGRDGYTF
13	TRBJ1-1	TRBD1	NA	TRBV6-1	TGTGCCAGCAGTGGGACAGGGGGTCGGCGGGCTTTCTTT	CASSGTGGRRAFF
12	TRBJ2-3	NA	NA	TRBV7-8	TGTGCCAGCAGCTCTAACACAGATACGCAGTATTTT	CASSSNTDTQYF
14	TRBJ1-1	NA	NA	TRBV15	TGTGCCACTACCAGTAGAGGGTTGGCCACTGAAGCTTTCTTT	CATTSRGLATEAFF
14	TRBJ2-3	NA	NA	TRBV7-2	TGTGCCAGCAGCTTAGTTGGAGGCCCAGATACGCAGTATTTT	CASSLVGGPDTQYF
14	TRBJ2-1	NA	NA	TRBV7-2	TGTGCCAGCAGCTACGGGACATTTTCCAATGAGCAGTTCTTC	CASSYGTFSNEQFF
16	TRBJ2-6	NA	NA	TRBV27	TGTGCCAGCAGCTTTTTACGGGGGACTGGGGCCAACGTCCTGACTTTC	CASSFLRGTGANVLTF
15	TRBJ1-5	NA	NA	TRBV5-6	TGTGCCAGCAGCTGGGGGGGATTTAGCAATCAGCCCCAGCATTTT	CASSWGGFSNQPQHF
15	TRBJ1-2	TRBD1	NA	TRBV19	TGTGCCAGTTATAGACAGGGGGAAGTGAGAGAAGGCTACACCTTC	CASYRQGEVREGYTF
14	TRBJ2-2	TRBD1	NA	TRBV6-6	TGTGCCAGCGCAAGGGGGCAGAACACCGGGGAGCTGTTTTTT	CASARGQNTGELFF
13	TRBJ1-5	NA	NA	TRBV6-6	TGTGCCAGCAGTTACGAGACTTATCAGCCCCAGCATTTT	CASSYETYQPQHF
14	TRBJ2-5	NA	NA	TRBV25-1	TGTGCCAGCAGTGAGCTCAGGGGATCCGGGACCCAGTACTTC	CASSELRGSGTQYF
15	TRBJ1-3	TRBD1	few	TRBV19	TGTGCCAGTAAGGGGACAGTATACTCTGGAAACACCATATATTTT	CASKGTVYSGNTIYF
15	TRBJ2-1	NA	NA	TRBV6-1	TGTGCCAGCAGTGAAGGGACTATTACCTACAATGAGCAGTTCTTC	CASSEGTITYNEQFF
17	TRBJ2-5	TRBD2	NA	TRBV29-1	TGCAGCCACAAAGCGGGGGGACTAGCGGGAGTATTGGAGACCCAGTACTTC	CSHKAGGLAGVLETQYF
15	TRBJ2-1	TRBD2	NA	TRBV4-2	TGTGCCAGCAGCCAAGGACTAGCGGATCTCAATGAGCAGTTCTTC	CASSQGLADLNEQFF
13	TRBJ2-7	NA	NA	TRBV4-2	TGTGCCAGCAGCCCAGACCGCGGCTACGAGCAGTACTTC	CASSPDRGYEQYF
12	TRBJ1-3	NA	NA	TRBV15	TGTGCCACCAGCAGCGGGGGAAACACCATATATTTT	CATSSGGNTIYF
15	TRBJ1-2	NA	NA	TRBV19	TGTGCCAGTAGTATAGACACCTACGGGGACTATGGCTACACCTTC	CASSIDTYGDYGYTF
15	TRBJ1-1	TRBD1	once	TRBV9	TGTGCCAGCAGCGTCCTTGGAGGGGGCCCCACTGAAGCTTTCTTT	CASSVLGGGPTEAFF
20	TRBJ1-5	TRBD1	once	TRBV2	TGTGCCAGCAGCAACCCAACAGGGGGCCTAAATCCCTATAGCAATCAGCCCCAGCATTTT	CASSNPTGGLNPYSNQPQHF
12	TRBJ2-7	TRBD1	few	TRBV29-1	TGCAGCGCCCGGACAGGGTTCAACGAGCAGTACTTC	CSARTGFNEQYF
13	TRBJ1-1	NA	few	TRBV19	TGTGCCAGTAAGTCAGGGCTCAACACTGAAGCTTTCTTT	CASKSGLNTEAFF